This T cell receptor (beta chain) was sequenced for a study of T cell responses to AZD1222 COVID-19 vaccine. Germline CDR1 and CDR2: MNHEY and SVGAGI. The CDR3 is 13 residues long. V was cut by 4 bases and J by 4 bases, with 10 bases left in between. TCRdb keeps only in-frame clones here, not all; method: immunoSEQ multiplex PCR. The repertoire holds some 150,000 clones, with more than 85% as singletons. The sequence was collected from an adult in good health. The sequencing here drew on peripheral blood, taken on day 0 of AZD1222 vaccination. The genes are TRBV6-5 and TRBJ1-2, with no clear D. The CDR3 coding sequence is TGTGCCAGCAGTTCAGCCGGAAGCTATGGCTACACCTTC. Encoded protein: CASSSAGSYGYTF.